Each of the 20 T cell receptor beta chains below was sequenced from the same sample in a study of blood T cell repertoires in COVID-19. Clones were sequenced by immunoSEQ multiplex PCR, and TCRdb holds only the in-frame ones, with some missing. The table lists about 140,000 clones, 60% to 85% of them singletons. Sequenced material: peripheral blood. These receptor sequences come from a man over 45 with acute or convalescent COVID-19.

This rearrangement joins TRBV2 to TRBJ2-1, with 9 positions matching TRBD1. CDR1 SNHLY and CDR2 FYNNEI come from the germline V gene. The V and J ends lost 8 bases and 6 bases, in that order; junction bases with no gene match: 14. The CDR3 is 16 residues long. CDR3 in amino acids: CASGRSQGALGNEQFF. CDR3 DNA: TGTGCCAGCGGCAGATCACAGGGGGCCCTAGGCAATGAGCAGTTCTTC.

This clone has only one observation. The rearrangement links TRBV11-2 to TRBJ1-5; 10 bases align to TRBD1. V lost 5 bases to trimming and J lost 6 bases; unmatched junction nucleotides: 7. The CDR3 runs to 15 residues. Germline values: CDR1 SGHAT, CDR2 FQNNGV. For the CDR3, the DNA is TGTGCCAGCAGCGTAGGACAGGGGGGGGGTCAGCCCCAGCATTTT. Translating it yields CASSVGQGGGQPQHF.

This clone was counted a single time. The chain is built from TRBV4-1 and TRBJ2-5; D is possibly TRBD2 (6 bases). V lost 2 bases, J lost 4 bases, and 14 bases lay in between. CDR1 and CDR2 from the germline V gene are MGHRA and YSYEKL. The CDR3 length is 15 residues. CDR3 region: CASSQTDGGPETQYF. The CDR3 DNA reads TGCGCCAGCAGCCAAACGGACGGGGGACCAGAGACCCAGTACTTC.

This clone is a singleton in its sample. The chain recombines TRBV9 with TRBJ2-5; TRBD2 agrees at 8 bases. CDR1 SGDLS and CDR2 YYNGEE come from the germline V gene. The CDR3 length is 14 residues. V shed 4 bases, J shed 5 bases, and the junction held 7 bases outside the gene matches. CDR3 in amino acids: CASSSPSGGETQYF. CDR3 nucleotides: TGTGCCAGCAGCTCCCCCTCGGGGGGGGAGACCCAGTACTTC.

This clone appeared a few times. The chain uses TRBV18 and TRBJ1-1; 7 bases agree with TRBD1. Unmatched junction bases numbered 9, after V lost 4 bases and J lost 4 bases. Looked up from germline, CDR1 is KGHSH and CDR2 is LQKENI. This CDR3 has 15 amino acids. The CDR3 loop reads CASSLQRQGGTEAFF. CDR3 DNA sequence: TGTGCCAGCTCACTACAACGACAGGGTGGCACTGAAGCTTTCTTT.

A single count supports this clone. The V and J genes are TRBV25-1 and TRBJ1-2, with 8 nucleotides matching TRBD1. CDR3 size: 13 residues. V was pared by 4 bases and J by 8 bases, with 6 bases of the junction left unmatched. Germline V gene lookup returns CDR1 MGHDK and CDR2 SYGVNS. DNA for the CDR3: TGTGCCAGCAGTGTAGGGGCAGGGGGCGGCTACACCTTC. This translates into CASSVGAGGGYTF.

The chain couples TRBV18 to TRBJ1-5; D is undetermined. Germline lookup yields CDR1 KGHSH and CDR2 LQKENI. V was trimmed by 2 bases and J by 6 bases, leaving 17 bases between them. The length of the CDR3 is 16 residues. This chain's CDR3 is CASSPKEGYSGQPQHF. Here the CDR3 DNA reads TGTGCCAGCTCACCAAAGGAAGGGTATAGCGGTCAGCCCCAGCATTTT.

CDR3 DNA sequence: TGCGCCAGCAGCTTAGGGACAGGCCTGAACACTGAAGCTTTCTTT. Its translation is CASSLGTGLNTEAFF. The genes are TRBV5-1 and TRBJ1-1, with TRBD1 identical over 8 bases. Unmatched junction bases numbered 3, after V lost 2 bases and J lost 0 bases. The CDR3 runs to 15 residues. The germline gives CDR1 SGHRS, CDR2 YFSETQ.

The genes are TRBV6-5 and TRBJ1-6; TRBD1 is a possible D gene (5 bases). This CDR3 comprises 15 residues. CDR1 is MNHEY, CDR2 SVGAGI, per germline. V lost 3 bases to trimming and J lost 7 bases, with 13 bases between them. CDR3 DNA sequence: TGTGCCAGCAGTTATGGGGCAGGCTGGAATTCACCCCTCCACTTT. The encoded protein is CASSYGAGWNSPLHF.

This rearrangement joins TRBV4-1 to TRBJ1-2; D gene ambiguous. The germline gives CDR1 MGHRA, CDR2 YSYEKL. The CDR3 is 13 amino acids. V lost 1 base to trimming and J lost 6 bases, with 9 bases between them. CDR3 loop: CASSQVGVDGYTF. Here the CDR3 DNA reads TGCGCCAGCAGCCAAGTAGGAGTAGATGGCTACACCTTC.

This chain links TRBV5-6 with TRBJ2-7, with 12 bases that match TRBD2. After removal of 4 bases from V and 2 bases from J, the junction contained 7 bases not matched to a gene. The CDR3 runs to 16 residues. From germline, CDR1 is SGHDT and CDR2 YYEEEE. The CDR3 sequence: CASSGLAGPFTYEQYV. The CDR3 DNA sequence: TGTGCCAGCAGCGGACTAGCGGGGCCTTTTACCTACGAGCAGTACGTC.

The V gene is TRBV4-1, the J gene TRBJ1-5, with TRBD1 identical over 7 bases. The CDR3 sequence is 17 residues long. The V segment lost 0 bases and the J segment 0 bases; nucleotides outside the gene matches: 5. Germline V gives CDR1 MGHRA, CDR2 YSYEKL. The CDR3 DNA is TGCGCCAGCAGCCAAGATAGGGGGACAGCTAGCAATCAGCCCCAGCATTTT. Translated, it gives CASSQDRGTASNQPQHF.

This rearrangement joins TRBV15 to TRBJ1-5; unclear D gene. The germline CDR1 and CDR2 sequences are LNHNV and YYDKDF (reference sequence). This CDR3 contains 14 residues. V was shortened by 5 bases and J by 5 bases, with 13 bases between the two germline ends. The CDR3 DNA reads TGTGCCACCAGCTCACAGAGCGGGGATCAGCCCCAGCATTTT. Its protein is CATSSQSGDQPQHF. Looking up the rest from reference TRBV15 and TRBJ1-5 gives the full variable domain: DAMVIQNPRYQVTQFGKPVTLSCSQTLNHNVMYWYQQKSSQAPKLLFHYYDKDFNNEADTPDNFQSRRPNTSFCFLDIRSPGLGDTAMYLCATSSQSGDQPQHFGDGTRLSIL.

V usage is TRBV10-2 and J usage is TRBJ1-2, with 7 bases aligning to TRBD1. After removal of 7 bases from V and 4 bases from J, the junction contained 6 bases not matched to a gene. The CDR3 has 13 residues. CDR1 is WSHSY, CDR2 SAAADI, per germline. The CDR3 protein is CASNQGDFYGYTF. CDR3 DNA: TGCGCCAGCAACCAGGGGGACTTCTATGGCTACACCTTC.

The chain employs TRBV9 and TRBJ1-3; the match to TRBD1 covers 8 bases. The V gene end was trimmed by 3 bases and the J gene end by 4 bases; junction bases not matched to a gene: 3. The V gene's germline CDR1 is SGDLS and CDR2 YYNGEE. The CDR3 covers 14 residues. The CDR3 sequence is CASSGTGGGNTIYF. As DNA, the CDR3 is TGTGCCAGCAGCGGAACAGGGGGAGGAAACACCATATATTTT.

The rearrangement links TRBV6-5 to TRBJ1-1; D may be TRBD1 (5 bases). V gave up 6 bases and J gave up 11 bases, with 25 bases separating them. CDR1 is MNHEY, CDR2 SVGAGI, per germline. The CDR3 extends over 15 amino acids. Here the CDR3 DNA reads TGTGCCAGCAGCCGGGGGACGGTTGTGGGAACGGCCGCTTTCTTT. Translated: CASSRGTVVGTAAFF.

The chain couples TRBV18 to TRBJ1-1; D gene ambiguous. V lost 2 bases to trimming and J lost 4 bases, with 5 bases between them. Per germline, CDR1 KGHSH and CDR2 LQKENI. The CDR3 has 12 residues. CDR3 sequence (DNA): TGTGCCAGCTCACCAGAGGGCACTGAAGCTTTCTTT. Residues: CASSPEGTEAFF.

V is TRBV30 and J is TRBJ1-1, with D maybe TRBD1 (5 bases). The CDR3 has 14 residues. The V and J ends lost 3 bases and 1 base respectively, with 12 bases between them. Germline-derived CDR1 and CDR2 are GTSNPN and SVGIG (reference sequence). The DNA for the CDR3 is TGTGCCTGGAGCTCCCTAGGGGAGAACACTGAAGCTTTCTTT. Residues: CAWSSLGENTEAFF.

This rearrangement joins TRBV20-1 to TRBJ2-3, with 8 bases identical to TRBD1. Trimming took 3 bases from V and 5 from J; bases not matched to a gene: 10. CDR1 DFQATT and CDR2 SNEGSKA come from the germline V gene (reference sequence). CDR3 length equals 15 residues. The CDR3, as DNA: TGCAGTGCTAGTTTCGGTCAGGGGGCCGGAGATACGCAGTATTTT. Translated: CSASFGQGAGDTQYF.

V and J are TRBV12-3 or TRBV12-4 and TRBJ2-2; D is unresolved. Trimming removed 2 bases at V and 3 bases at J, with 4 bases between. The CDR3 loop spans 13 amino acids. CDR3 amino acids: CASSLRDTGELFF. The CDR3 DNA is TGTGCCAGCAGTTTACGGGACACCGGGGAGCTGTTTTTT.